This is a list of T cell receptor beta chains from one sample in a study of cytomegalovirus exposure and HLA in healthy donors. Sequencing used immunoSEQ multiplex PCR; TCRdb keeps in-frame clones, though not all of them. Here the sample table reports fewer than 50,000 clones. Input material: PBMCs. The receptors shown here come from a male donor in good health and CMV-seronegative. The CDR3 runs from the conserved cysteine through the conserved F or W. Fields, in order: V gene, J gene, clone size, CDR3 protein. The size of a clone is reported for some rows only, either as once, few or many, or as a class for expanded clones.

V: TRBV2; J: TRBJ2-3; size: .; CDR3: CASTLRLVHPDTQYF
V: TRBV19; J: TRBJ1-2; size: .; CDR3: CASSVTESDYTF
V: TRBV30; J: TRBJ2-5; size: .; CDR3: CAWPPGLVKLEETQYF
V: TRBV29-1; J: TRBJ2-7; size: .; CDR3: CSAGQGTYEQYF
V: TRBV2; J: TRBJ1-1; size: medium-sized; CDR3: CASSQGENTEAFF
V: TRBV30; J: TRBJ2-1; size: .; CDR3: CAWSAGLADYNEQFF
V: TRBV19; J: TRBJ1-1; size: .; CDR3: CASRQTYRATEAFF
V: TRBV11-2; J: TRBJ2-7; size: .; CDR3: CASSRASPEQYF
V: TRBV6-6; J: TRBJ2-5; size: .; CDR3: CASSFGTAQETQYF
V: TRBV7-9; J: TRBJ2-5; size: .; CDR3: CASSLAGGKEETQYF
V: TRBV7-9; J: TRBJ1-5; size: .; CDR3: CASSLPGQFLRQPQHF
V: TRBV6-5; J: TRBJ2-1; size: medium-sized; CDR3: CASRRDSSGNEQFF
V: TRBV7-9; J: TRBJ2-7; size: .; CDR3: CASSPVTGKREQYF
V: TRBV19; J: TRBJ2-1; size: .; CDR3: CASSRTSGDSYNEQFF
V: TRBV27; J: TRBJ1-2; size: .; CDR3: CAVRLLPWDSSYGYTF
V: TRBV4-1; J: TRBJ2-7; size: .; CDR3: CASSQDPNSEQYF
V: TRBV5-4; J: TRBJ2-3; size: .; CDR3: CASSYGGRGDTQYF
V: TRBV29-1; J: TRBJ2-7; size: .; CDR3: CSVTRRGETYEQYF
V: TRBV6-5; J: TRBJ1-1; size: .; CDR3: CASTPRGGGNTEAFF
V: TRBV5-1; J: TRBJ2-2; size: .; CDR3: CASSRGSTGGGTGELFF
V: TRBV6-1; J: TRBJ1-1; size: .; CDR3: CASSELPQNTEAFF
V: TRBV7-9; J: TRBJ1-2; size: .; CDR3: CASSELGTSNYGYTF
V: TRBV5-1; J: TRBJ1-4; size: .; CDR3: CASSLARGTTTNEKLFF
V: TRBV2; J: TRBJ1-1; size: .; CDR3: CASQDRENTEAFF
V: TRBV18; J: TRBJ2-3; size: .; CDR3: CASSPMDLLTDTQYF
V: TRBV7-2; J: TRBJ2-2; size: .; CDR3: CASSLARTSGRANTGELFF
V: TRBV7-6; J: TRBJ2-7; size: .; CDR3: CASSGLGRRDEQYF
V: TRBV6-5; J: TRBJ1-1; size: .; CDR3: CASHKGAMNTEAFF
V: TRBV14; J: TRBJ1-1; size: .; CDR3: CASSRPGQNTEAFF
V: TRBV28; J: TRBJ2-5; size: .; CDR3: CASRGTGAVPETQYF
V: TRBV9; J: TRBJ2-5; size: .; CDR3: CASSVAHSQETQYF